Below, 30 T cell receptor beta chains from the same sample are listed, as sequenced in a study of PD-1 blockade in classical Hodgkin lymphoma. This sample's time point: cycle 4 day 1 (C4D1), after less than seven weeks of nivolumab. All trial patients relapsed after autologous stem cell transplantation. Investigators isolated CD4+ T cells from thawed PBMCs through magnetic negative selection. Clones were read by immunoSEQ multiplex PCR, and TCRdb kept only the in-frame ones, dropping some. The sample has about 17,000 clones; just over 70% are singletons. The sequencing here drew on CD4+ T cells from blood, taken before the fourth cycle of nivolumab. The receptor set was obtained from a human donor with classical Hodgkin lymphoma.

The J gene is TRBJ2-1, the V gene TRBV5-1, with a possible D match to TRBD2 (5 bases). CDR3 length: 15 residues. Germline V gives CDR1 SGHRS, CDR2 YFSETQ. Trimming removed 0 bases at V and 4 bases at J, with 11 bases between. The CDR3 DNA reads TGCGCCAGCAGCTTGGTCGGCAGGACTTACAATGAGCAGTTCTTC. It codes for CASSLVGRTYNEQFF.

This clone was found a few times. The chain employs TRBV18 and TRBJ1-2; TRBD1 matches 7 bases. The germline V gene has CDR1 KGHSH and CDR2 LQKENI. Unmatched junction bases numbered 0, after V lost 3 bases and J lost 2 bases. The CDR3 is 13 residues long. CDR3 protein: CASSPTGNYGYTF. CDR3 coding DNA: TGTGCCAGCTCACCGACAGGGAACTATGGCTACACCTTC.

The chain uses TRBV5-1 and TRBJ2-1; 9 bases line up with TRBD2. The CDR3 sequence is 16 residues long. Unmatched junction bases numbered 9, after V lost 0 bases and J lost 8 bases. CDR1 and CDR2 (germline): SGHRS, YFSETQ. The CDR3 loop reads CASSLGYTSGLDEQFF. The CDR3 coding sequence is TGCGCCAGCAGCTTGGGGTATACTAGCGGGCTCGATGAGCAGTTCTTC.

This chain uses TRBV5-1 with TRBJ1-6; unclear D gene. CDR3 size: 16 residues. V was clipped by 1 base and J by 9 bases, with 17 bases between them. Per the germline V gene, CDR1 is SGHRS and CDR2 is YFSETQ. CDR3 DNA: TGCGCCAGCAGCTTGCGATCCGATACGGGAGGTTCACCCCTCCACTTT. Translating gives CASSLRSDTGGSPLHF.

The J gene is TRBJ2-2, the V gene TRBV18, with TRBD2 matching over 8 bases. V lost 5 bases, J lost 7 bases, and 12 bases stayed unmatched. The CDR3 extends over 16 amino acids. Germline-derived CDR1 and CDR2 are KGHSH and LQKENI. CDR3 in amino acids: CASSAAVLAGNGELFF. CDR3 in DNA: TGTGCCAGCTCAGCCGCCGTTTTAGCGGGGAACGGGGAGCTGTTTTTT.

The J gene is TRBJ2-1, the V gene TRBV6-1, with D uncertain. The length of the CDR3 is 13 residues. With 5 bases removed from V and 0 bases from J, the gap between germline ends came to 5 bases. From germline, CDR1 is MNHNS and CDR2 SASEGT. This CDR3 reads CASSRSSYNEQFF. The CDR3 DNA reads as TGTGCCAGCAGTCGGAGCTCCTACAATGAGCAGTTCTTC.

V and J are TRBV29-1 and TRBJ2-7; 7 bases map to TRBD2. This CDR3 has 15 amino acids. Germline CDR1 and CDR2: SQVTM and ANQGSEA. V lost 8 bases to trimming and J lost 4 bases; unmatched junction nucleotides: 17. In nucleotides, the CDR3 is TGCAGCACAAAAAAAAGACTAGCTGATGAATACGAGCAGTACTTC. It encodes CSTKKRLADEYEQYF.

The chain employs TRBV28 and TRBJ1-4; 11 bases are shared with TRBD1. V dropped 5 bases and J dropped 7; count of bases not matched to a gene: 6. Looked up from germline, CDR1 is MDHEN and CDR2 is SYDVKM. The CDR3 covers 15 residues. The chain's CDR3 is CASSTPGQGVEKLFF. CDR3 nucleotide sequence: TGTGCCAGCAGTACGCCGGGACAGGGGGTTGAAAAACTGTTTTTT. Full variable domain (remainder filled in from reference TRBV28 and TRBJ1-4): DVKVTQSSRYLVKRTGEKVFLECVQDMDHENMFWYRQDPGLGLRLIYFSYDVKMKEKGDIPEGYSVSREKKERFSLILESASTNQTSMYLCASSTPGQGVEKLFFGSGTQLSVL.

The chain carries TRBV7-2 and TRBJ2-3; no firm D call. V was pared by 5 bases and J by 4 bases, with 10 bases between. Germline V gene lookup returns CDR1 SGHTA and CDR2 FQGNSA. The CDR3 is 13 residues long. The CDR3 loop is CASSPNPADTQYF. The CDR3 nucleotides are TGTGCCAGCAGCCCCAATCCGGCAGATACGCAGTATTTT.

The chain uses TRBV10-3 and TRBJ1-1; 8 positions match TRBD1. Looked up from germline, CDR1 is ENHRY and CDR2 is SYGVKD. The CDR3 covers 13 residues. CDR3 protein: CAMSGTGNTEAFF. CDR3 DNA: TGTGCAATGTCCGGGACAGGGAACACTGAAGCTTTCTTT.

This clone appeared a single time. Here the CDR3 DNA reads TGTGCCAGCAGTTTTTCACGGCGGACCGAAGAGACCCAGTACTTC. Translated, it gives CASSFSRRTEETQYF. The chain is built from TRBV27 and TRBJ2-5; D unclear. With 3 bases removed from V and 3 bases from J, the gap between germline ends came to 14 bases. There are 15 residues in the CDR3. The V gene's germline CDR1 is MNHEY and CDR2 SMNVEV (reference sequence).

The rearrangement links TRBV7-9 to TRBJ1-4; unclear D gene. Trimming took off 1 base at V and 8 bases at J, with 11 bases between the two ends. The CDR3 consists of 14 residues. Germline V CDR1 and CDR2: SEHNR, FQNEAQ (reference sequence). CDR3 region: CASSLGARGEKLFF. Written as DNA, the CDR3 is TGTGCCAGCAGCTTAGGGGCCCGTGGGGAAAAACTGTTTTTT.

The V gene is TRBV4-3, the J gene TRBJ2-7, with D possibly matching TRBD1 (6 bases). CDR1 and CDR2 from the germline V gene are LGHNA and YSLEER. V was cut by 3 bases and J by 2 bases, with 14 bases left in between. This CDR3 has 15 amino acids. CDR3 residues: CASSHYQGPTYEQYF. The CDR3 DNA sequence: TGCGCCAGCAGCCATTATCAGGGGCCAACCTACGAGCAGTACTTC.

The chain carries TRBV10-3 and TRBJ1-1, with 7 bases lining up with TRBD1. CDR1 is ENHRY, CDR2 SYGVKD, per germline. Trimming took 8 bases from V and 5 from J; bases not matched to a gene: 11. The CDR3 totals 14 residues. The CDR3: CAISRAQQGTEAFF. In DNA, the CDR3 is TGTGCCATCTCAAGGGCTCAACAGGGGACTGAAGCTTTCTTT.

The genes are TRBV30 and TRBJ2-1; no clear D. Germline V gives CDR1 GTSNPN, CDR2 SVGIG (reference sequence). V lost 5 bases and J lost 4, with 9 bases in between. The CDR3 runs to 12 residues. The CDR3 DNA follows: TGTGCCTGGGTGCCGATTTACAATGAGCAGTTCTTC. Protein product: CAWVPIYNEQFF. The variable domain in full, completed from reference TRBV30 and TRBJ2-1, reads SQTIHQWPATLVQPVGSPLSLECTVEGTSNPNLYWYRQAAGRGLQLLFYSVGIGQISSEVPQNLSASRPQDRQFILSSKKLLLSDSGFYLCAWVPIYNEQFFGPGTRLTVL.

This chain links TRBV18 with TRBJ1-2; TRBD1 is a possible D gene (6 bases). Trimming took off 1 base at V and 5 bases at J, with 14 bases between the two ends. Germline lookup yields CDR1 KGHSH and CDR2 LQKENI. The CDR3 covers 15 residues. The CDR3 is CASSPQSGTPYGYTF. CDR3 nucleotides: TGTGCCAGCTCACCACAGTCGGGGACACCTTATGGCTACACCTTC.

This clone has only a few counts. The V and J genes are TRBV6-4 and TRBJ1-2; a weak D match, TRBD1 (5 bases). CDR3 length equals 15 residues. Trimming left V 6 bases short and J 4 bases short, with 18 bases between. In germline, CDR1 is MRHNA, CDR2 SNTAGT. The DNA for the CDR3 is TGTGCCAGCAGCCAAGGGCAGGGCGGACCCTATGGCTACACCTTC. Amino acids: CASSQGQGGPYGYTF.

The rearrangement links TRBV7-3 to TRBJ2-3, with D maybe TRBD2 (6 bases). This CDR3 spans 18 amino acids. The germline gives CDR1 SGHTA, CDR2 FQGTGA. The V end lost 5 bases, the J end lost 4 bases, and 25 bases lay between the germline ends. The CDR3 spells CASSEKGGGEAGADTQYF. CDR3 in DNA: TGTGCCAGCAGCGAAAAAGGAGGAGGGGAGGCCGGCGCAGATACGCAGTATTTT.

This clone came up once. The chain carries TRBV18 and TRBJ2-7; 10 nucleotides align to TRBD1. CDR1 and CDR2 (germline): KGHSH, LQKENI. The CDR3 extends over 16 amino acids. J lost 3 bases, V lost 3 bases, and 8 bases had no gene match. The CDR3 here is CASSPAPGQGFYEQYF. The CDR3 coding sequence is TGTGCCAGCTCACCCGCCCCGGGACAGGGGTTCTACGAGCAGTACTTC.

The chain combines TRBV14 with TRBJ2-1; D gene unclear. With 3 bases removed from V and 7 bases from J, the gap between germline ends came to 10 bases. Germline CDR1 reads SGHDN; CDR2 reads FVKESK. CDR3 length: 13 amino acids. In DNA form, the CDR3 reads TGTGCCAGCAGCCATTACGTGTCGAATGAGCAGTTCTTC. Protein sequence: CASSHYVSNEQFF.

CDR3 coding DNA: TGTGCCAGCAGCGTCCAGGGTTTTGGTTCACCCCTCCACTTT. This translates into CASSVQGFGSPLHF. This chain links TRBV2 with TRBJ1-6, with D tentatively TRBD1 (5 bases). Germline CDR1 is SNHLY and CDR2 is FYNNEI. V was cut by 6 bases and J by 9 bases, with 15 bases left in between. The CDR3 contains 14 residues.

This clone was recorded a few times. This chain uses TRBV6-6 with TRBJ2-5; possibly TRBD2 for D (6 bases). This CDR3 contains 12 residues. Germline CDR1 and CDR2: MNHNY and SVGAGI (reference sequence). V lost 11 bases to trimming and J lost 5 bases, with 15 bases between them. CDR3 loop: CASEGSGETQYF. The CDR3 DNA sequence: TGTGCCTCGGAGGGCTCTGGGGAGACCCAGTACTTC.

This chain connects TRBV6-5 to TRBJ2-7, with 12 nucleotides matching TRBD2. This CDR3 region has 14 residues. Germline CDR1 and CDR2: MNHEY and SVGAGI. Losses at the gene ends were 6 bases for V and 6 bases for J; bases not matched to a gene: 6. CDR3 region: CASRVLAGGGEQYF. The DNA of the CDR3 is TGTGCCAGCAGAGTCCTAGCGGGAGGGGGCGAGCAGTACTTC.

CDR3 coding DNA: TGCGCCAGCAGCTTGGGGCGGACAAGCTATGGCTACACCTTC. It translates to CASSLGRTSYGYTF. V and J are TRBV5-1 and TRBJ1-2; tentatively, D is TRBD1 (5 bases). Per germline, CDR1 SGHRS and CDR2 YFSETQ. Trimming shortened V by 0 bases and J by 4 bases, and 10 bases separated the two germline ends. This CDR3 region has 14 residues.

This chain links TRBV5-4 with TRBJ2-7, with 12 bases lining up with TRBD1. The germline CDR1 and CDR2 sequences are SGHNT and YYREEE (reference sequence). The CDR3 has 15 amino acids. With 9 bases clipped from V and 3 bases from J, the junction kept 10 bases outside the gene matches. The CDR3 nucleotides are TGTGCCACCGGGACAGGGGGCTCCGGAAGCTACGAGCAGTACTTC. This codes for CATGTGGSGSYEQYF.

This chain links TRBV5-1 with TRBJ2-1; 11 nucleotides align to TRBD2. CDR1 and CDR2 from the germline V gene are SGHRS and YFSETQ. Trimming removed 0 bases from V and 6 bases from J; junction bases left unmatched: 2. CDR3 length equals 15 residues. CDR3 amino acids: CASSLVAGGSNEQFF. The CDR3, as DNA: TGCGCCAGCAGCTTGGTAGCGGGAGGGAGCAATGAGCAGTTCTTC.

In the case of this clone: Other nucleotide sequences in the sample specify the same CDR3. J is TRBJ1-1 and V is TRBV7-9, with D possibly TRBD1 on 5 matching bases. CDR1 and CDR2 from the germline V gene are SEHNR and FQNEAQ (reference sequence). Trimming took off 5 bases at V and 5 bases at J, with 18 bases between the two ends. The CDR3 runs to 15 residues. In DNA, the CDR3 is TGTGCCAGCAGCAAAGCAGGGACTTCGGGGACTGAAGCTTTCTTT. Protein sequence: CASSKAGTSGTEAFF.

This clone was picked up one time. This CDR3 is CASSLDGLATYEQYF. The CDR3 DNA follows: TGTGCCAGCAGCTTGGACGGACTGGCAACCTACGAGCAGTACTTC. The rearrangement joins TRBV5-5 to TRBJ2-7; TRBD2 is a possible D gene (5 bases). The germline V and J ends were trimmed by 0 bases and 2 bases, with 12 bases remaining between them. The germline V gene has CDR1 SGHKS and CDR2 YYEKEE (reference sequence). The CDR3 runs 15 residues. The full variable domain, its missing parts supplied by reference TRBV5-5 and TRBJ2-7, is DAGVTQSPTHLIKTRGQQVTLRCSPISGHKSVSWYQQVLGQGPQFIFQYYEKEERGRGNFPDRFSARQFPNYSSELNVNALLLGDSALYLCASSLDGLATYEQYFGPGTRLTVT.

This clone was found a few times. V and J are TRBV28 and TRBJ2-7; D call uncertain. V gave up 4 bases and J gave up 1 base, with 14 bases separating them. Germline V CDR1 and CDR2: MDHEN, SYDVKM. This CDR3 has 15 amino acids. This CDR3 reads CASSWGIWGSYEQYF. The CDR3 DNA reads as TGTGCCAGCAGTTGGGGTATATGGGGTTCCTACGAGCAGTACTTC.

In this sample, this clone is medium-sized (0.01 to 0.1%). The CDR3, as DNA: TGCGCCAGCAGCTTTGGGACAGAGGCTACTATTGCTAATGAAAAACTGTTTTTT. Translated, it gives CASSFGTEATIANEKLFF. The gene calls are TRBV5-1 and TRBJ1-4; 7 bases are shared with TRBD1. The germline V gene has CDR1 SGHRS and CDR2 YFSETQ. The CDR3 has 18 amino acids. Trimming removed 2 bases from V and 3 bases from J; junction bases left unmatched: 13.